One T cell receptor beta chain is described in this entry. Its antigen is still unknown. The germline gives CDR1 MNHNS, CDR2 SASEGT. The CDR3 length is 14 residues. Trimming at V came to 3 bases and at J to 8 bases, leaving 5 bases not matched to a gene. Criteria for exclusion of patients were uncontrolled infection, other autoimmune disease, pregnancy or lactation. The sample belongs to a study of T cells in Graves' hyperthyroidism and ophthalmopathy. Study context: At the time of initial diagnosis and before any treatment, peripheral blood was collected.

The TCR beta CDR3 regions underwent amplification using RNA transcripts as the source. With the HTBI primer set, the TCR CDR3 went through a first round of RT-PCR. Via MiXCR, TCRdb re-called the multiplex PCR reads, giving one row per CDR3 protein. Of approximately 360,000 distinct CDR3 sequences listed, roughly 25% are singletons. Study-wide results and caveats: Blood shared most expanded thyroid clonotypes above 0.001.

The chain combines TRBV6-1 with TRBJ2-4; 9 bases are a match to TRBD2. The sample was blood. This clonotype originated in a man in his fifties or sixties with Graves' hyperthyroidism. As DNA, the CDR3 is TGTGCCAGCAGTGATCTAGCGGGAAGTTACATTCAGTACTTC. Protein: CASSDLAGSYIQYF.